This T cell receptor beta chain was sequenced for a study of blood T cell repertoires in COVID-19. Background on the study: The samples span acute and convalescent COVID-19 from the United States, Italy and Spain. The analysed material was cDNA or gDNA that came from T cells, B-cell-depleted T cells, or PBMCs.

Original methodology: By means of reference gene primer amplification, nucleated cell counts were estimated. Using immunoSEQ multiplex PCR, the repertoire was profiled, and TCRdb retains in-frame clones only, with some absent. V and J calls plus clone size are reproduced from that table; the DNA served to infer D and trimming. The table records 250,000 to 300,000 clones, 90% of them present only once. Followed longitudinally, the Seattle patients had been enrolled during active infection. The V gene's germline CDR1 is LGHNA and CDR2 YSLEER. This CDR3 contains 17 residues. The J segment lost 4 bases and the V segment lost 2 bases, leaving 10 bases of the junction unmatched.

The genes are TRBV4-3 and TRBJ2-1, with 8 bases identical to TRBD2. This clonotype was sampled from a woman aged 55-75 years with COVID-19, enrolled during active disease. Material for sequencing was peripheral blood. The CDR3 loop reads CASSQRPWAGGYNEQFF. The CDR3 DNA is TGCGCCAGCAGCCAACGACCTTGGGCGGGGGGTTACAATGAGCAGTTCTTC.